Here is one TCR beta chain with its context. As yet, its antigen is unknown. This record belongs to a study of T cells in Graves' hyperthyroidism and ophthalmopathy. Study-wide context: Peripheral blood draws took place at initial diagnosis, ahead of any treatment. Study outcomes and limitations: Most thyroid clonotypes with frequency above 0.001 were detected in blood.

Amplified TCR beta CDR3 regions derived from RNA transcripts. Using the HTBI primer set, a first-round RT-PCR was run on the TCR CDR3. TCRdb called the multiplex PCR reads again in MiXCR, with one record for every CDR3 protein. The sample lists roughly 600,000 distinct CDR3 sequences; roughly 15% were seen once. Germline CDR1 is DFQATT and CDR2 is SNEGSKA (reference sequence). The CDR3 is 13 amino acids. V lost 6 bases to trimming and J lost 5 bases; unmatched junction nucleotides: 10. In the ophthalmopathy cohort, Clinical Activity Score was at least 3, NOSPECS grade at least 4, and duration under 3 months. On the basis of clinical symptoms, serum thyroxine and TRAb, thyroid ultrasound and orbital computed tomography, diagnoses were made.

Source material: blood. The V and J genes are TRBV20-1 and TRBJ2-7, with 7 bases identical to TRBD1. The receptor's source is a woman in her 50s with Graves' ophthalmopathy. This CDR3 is CSATNRGMDEQYF. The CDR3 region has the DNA TGCAGTGCCACGAACAGGGGTATGGACGAGCAGTACTTC.